This TCR beta chain appears in the sequencing data of a study of cytotoxic CD8 clonotypes in ibrutinib-treated CLL. Study-wide background: Investigators reported some 24 partial and 2 complete responses; after median roughly 65 months, around 15 patients remained remitted and about twelve progressed.

Trimming took 0 bases from V and 1 from J, leaving 8 bases between them. The CDR3 totals 15 residues. Germline V gene sequence: CDR1 SGHRS, CDR2 YFSETQ. This clone has a handful of counts. The protocol was immunoSEQ multiplex PCR, while the TCRdb copy is restricted to in-frame clones and leaves out a portion. The sample holds about 92,000 clones, roughly four fifths seen once. This sequence originates from a human donor with chronic lymphocytic leukemia. The source was PBMCs, collected after 24 months of ibrutinib treatment. This chain links TRBV5-1 with TRBJ2-1; D unresolved. This CDR3 is CASSLGLPSYNEQFF. In DNA form, the CDR3 reads TGCGCCAGCAGCTTGGGACTCCCTTCCTACAATGAGCAGTTCTTC.